The present entry profiles one TCR beta chain with its context. Per the original methods: By means of reference gene primer amplification, nucleated cell counts were estimated. Data came from immunoSEQ multiplex PCR; TCRdb stores just in-frame clones and leaves some out. That table supplies the V and J calls and clone size; D and trimming were determined from the DNA. The sample holds about 170,000 clones, roughly 93% seen once. The length of the CDR3 is 14 residues. The germline V gene encodes CDR1 KGHDR and CDR2 SFDVKD. V was clipped by 7 bases and J by 8 bases; unmatched bases: 12. The sample originates from a study of blood T cell repertoires in COVID-19. The overall study: T cells, B-cell-depleted T cells, or PBMCs provided the cDNA or gDNA that served as material.

The TCR sequence derives from a young man with COVID-19, enrolled during active disease. The chain is built from TRBV24-1 and TRBJ1-2; 7 positions agree with TRBD1. The specimen sequenced was peripheral blood. Here the CDR3 reads CATSPGGSIRGYTF. Written as DNA, the CDR3 is TGTGCCACCAGCCCAGGGGGGTCCATAAGAGGCTACACCTTC.